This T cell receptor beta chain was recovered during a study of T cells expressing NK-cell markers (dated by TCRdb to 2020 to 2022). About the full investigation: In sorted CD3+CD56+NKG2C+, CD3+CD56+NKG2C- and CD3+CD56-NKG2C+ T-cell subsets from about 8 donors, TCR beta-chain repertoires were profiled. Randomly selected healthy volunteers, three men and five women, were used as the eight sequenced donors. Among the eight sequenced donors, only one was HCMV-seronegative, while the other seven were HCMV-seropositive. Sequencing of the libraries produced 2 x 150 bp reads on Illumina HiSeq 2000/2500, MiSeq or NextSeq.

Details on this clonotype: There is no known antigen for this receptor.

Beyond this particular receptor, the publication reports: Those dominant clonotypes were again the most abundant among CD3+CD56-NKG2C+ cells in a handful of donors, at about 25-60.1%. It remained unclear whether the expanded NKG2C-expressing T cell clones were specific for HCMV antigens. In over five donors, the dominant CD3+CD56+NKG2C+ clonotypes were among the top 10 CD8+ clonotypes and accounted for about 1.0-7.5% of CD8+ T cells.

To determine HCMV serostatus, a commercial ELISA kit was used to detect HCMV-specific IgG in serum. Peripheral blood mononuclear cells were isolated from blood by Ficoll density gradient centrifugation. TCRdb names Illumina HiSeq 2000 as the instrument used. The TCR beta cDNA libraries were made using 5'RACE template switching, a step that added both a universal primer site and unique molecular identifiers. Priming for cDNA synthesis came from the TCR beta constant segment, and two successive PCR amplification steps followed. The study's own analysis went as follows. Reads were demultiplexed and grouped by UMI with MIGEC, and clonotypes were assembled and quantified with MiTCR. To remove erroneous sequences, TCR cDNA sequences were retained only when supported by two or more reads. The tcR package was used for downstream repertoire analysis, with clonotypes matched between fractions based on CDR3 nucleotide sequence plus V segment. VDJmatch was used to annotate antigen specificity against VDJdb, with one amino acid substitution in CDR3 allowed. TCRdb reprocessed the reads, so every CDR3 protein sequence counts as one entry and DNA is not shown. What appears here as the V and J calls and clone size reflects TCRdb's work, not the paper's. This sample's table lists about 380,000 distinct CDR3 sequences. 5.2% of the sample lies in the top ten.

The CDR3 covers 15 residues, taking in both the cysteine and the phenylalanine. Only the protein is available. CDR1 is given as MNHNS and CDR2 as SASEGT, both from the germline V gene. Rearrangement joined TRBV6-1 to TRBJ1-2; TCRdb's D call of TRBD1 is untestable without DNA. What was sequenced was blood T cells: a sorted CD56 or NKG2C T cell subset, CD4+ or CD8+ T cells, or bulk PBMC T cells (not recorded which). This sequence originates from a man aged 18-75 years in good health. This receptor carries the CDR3 CASSGVSTGDYGYTF.